This T cell receptor (beta chain) was identified during a study of identical twins. This clonotype has only a few counts. Its specificity is unknown. The J segment lost 6 bases and the V segment lost 6 bases, leaving 4 bases of the junction unmatched. The CDR3 is made up of 13 amino acids. Germline values: CDR1 LGHDT, CDR2 YNNKEL (reference sequence). TCRdb passed the 5' RACE reads through MiXCR, listing each CDR3 protein once. In the table there are about 520,000 distinct CDR3 sequences, about 20% of which are singletons. Study-wide findings and caveats: Its conclusions, products of cross-sectional statistical analysis, did not come from following the same donors.

These data also featured in a second study, about T cells expressing NK-cell markers.

Sequenced material: CD4+ T cells sorted from blood. The clonotype originates from a young woman in good health. This chain joins TRBV3-1 and TRBJ1-2, with 10 bases lining up with TRBD1. This CDR3 reads CASRLTGGHGYTF. The CDR3 region has the DNA TGTGCCAGCAGACTGACAGGGGGCCATGGCTACACCTTC.